This T cell receptor (beta chain) was obtained from a study of cytomegalovirus exposure and HLA in healthy donors. Primers for the PCR totalled 60 Vbeta and 13 Jbeta. Method: immunoSEQ multiplex PCR; TCRdb's copy keeps in-frame clones and lacks some. The sample holds about 160,000 clones, 85% seen once. Findings and limits, study-wide: Accurate HLA-A and HLA-B prediction from TCR beta sequences was reported for most subjects. It was reported in a later analysis that an Asian-associated ancestry cluster showed fewer N-insertions than the approximately 690-donor mean. In an earlier analysis, productive rearrangement rates for most beta V segments clustered near 87% or 30%.

On this clone: Its antigen is currently unknown.

The clonotype was recovered from a man aged 18 to 29 in good health and CMV-seropositive. Sequenced material: PBMCs.

CDR3 bases: TGTGCCATCAGTGTCGGAGGGGATGGGGAGACCCAGTACTTC. This encodes CAISVGGDGETQYF. J is TRBJ2-5 and V is TRBV10-3; D might be TRBD2 (6 bases). CDR1 ENHRY and CDR2 SYGVKD come from the germline V gene. Between the trimmed V and J ends, which lost 4 bases and 5 bases, there was a span of 14 bases. The CDR3 spans 14 residues.